The source of this T cell receptor beta chain is a study of Graves' ophthalmopathy and Graves' hyperthyroidism. Study-level background: Researchers obtained peripheral blood at initial diagnosis, before any treatment had begun. General observations from the study: Most thyroid-expanded clonotypes exceeding 0.001 frequency were also found in blood. A 13-signature model separated ophthalmopathy from stable hyperthyroidism, reaching 85% to 90% sensitivity and approximately 81% specificity cross-validated.

Regarding this clonotype: What it binds is unknown.

Trimming stripped 4 bases from V and 3 bases from J, with 6 bases between. CDR3 size: 11 residues. Per germline, CDR1 SQVTM and CDR2 ANQGSEA. RNA transcripts were the template, and TCR beta CDR3 regions were amplified from them. Investigators did first-round RT-PCR with HTBI primers, then second-round multiplex PCR. Via MiXCR, TCRdb re-called the multiplex PCR reads, giving one row per CDR3 protein. Among about 500,000 distinct CDR3 sequences, 13% to 15% were seen once, and the ten largest hold 9.8%. Source material: blood. The gene calls are TRBV29-1 and TRBJ1-2, with D tentatively TRBD1 (5 bases). This TCR derives from a woman in her 30s with Graves' ophthalmopathy. CDR3 nucleotide sequence: TGCAGCGTTGGCAGGGACTATGGCTACACCTTC. Amino acids: CSVGRDYGYTF.